Described below is a single T cell receptor beta chain sequence and its context. It lacks a known antigen. Base qualities are missing; no much larger clone stands one base away. Reads for this sample came from an Illumina HiSeq 1500. TCRdb reanalyzed the raw reads on its own, using fastp at Q25 for trimming and MiXCR for clone calling, and kept in-frame beta chains. Entries that share a CDR3 protein sequence are merged under the most common genes and DNA. The sample yields some 560,000 distinct CDR3 sequences; around 40% were counted once. Around 50% of the sample is in the top ten clones. In light of the paper, this sample's treatment or condition label describes: in vitro stimulation with specific CMV peptide epitopes to enrich CMV-specific T cells. The data originate from a study of T cell repertoires in cytomegalovirus infection (dated by TCRdb to the late 2010s). Looking at the study overall: Alongside well-studied HLA-B-restricted epitopes, the peptide stimulations were aimed at recently identified HLA-C-restricted CMV epitopes, whose presentation resists viral immunomodulation. The HLA type of each donor mattered for the analysis, because public TCR beta signatures pointed to carriage of CMV infection along with the matching HLA type. The study at large found these results: In both this cohort and an independent roughly 400-donor cohort, the cumulative frequency of public TCR beta family members distinguished carriers of CMV infection plus the relevant HLA type. The ex vivo response was dominated by HLA-C-restricted CMV-specific TCR beta clonotypes, and the single most frequent clonotype in two of eight donors was supplied by these HLA-C-restricted clonotypes.

From the cysteine through the phenylalanine, the CDR3 covers 15 amino acids. Only the CDR3 region is kept as DNA, spanning 45 bases read in frame from base 1. Sequences DFQATT (CDR1) and SNEGSKA (CDR2) are obtained from the germline V gene (reference sequence). The sequence was collected from a human donor in good health (CMV status not recorded). Some clones in this sample may be carry-over from other donors' samples. The source was cultured PBMCs, collected from culture after CMV antigen stimulation. The chain joins TRBV20-1 to TRBJ2-3; TRBD2 might be the D gene, on 6 matching bases. The CDR3 reads as follows: CRASGLLDPTDTQYF. The DNA sequence is given as TGCAGAGCGTCGGGACTCCTCGACCCCACAGATACGCAGTATTTT.